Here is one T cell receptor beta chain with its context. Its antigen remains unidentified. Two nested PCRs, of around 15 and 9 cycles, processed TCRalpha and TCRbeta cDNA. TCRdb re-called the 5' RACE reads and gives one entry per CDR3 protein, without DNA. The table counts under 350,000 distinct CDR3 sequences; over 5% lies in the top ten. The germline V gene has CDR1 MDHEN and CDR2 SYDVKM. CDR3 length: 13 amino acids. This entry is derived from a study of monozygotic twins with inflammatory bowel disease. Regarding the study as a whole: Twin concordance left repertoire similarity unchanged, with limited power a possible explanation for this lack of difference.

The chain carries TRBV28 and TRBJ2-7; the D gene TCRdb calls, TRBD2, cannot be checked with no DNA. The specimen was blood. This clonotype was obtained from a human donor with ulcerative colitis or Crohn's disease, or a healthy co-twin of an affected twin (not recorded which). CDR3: CASSPSGVYEQHF.